This T cell receptor beta chain was found in a study of blood T cell repertoires in COVID-19. Study summary: Both acute and convalescent COVID-19 samples were obtained from the United States, Italy and Spain.

In the authors' methods: Amplification of reference gene primers provided the estimated nucleated cell counts. Generated by immunoSEQ multiplex PCR, the TCRdb table keeps only in-frame clones and is missing some. From that table come the V and J calls and clone size; the DNA was used to work out D and trimming. The data hold 100,000 to 150,000 clones, with about 89% observed a single time. Sample: peripheral blood. This TCR was recovered from a woman aged 70-85 years with acute or convalescent COVID-19.

The CDR3: CASRALAGGLTYNEQFF. In DNA form, the CDR3 reads TGTGCCAGTAGGGCTCTAGCGGGGGGGCTCACCTACAATGAGCAGTTCTTC. The rearrangement joins TRBV19 to TRBJ2-1; 12 nucleotides line up with TRBD2. V gave up 6 bases and J gave up 2 bases; unmatched junction bases: 8. The germline gives CDR1 LNHDA, CDR2 SQIVND (reference sequence). CDR3 length equals 17 residues. Based on the CDR3 plus reference TRBV19 and TRBJ2-1, the full variable domain is DGGITQSPKYLFRKEGQNVTLSCEQNLNHDAMYWYRQDPGQGLRLIYYSQIVNDFQKGDIAEGYSVSREKKESFPLTVTSAQKNPTAFYLCASRALAGGLTYNEQFFGPGTRLTVL.